The sequence of this T cell receptor beta chain was determined in a study of cytomegalovirus exposure and HLA in healthy donors. Researchers ran the PCR with 60 Vbeta and 13 Jbeta primers. Assay: immunoSEQ multiplex PCR; the TCRdb copy retains only in-frame clones and omits some. The sample shows some 200,000 clones, roughly 80% of them seen only once. The ends were cut back, 5 bases at V and 0 bases at J, with 8 bases in the middle. This CDR3 contains 14 residues. Germline values: CDR1 SGHVS, CDR2 FNYEAQ. A remark on this clone: Its antigen remains unidentified.

Study-wide results and limits: In a later analysis, a missense DCLRE1C variant was linked to TCR beta V- and J-gene trimming. The study recorded around 160 TCR beta chains that were cytomegalovirus-associated. Earlier findings revealed that most TCR beta V segments proved productive either about 87% or about 30% of the time.

The source material was PBMCs. The source is a man between 35 and 55 years old in good health and CMV-seropositive. The chain combines TRBV7-6 with TRBJ1-3, with D unresolved. DNA of the CDR3: TGTGCCAGCAGCCTAATCGGCTCTGGAAACACCATATATTTT. This sequence encodes CASSLIGSGNTIYF. Combining the CDR3 with reference TRBV7-6 and TRBJ1-3 gives the whole variable domain GAGVSQSPRYKVTKRGQDVALRCDPISGHVSLYWYRQALGQGPEFLTYFNYEAQQDKSGLPNDRFSAERPEGSISTLTIQRTEQRDSAMYRCASSLIGSGNTIYFGEGSWLTVV.